This T cell receptor (beta chain) was documented in a study of identifying expanded T cells in peripheral blood. Study-wide points: Two-week clone count variance significantly increased as total template count grew. Over approximately two and four weeks, about 17 and 20 clones changed, versus approximately 1.2 between replicates.

Between the trimmed V and J ends, which lost 6 bases and 9 bases, there was a span of 12 bases. This CDR3 is 13 amino acids long. Looked up from germline, CDR1 is MGHDK and CDR2 is SYGVNS. Collection occurred without any documented infections or immune events in donors. Concerning this clone: Its cognate antigen is unknown.

Measured with immunoSEQ multiplex PCR; TCRdb has only the in-frame clones, and not every one. Of 100,000 to 150,000 clones in the sample, around 88% are singletons; the top ten hold 8.4%. The sequenced sample was blood. This clonotype was sampled from a person between 18 and 69 years old in good health. V is TRBV25-1 and J is TRBJ1-6; D uncertain. DNA of the CDR3: TGTGCCAGCAGATACGATGGAGGTTCACCCCTCCACTTT. It specifies CASRYDGGSPLHF. The variable domain in full, with the rest retrieved from reference TRBV25-1 and TRBJ1-6, is EADIYQTPRYLVIGTGKKITLECSQTMGHDKMYWYQQDPGMELHLIHYSYGVNSTEKGDLSSESTVSRIRTEHFPLTLESARPSHTSQYLCASRYDGGSPLHFGNGTRLTVT.